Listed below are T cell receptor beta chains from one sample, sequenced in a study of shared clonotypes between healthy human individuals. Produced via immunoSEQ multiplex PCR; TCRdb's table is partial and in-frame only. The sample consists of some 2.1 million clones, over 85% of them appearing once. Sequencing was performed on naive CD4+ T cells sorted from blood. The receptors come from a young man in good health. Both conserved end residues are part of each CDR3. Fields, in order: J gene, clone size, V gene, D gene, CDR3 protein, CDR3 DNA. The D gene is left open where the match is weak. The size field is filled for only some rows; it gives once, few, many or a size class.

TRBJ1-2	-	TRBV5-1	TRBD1	CASSQGQGGGYTF	TGCGCCAGCAGCCAAGGACAGGGGGGAGGCTACACCTTC
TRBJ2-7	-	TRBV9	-	CASSVAGTQDYEQYF	TGTGCCAGCAGCGTAGCGGGGACTCAAGACTACGAGCAGTACTTC
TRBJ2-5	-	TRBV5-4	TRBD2	CASSLTLAGVEETQYF	TGTGCCAGCAGCTTGACTCTAGCGGGAGTCGAAGAGACCCAGTACTTC
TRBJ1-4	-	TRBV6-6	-	CASLDGGLGEKLFF	TGTGCCAGCTTGGACGGGGGGCTTGGTGAAAAACTGTTTTTT
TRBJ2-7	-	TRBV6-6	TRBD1	CASSYLQGGYEQYF	TGTGCCAGCAGTTACTTACAGGGGGGATACGAGCAGTACTTC
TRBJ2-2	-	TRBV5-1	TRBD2	CASSLVGLAGGELFF	TGCGCCAGCAGCTTGGTAGGACTAGCAGGCGGGGAGCTGTTTTTT
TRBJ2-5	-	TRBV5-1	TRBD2	CASSLVVAGGTKETQYF	TGCGCCAGCAGCTTGGTTGTGGCGGGAGGGACTAAAGAGACCCAGTACTTC
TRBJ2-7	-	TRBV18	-	CASSPPAGGVAEQYF	TGTGCCAGCTCACCACCGGCCGGCGGGGTCGCCGAGCAGTACTTC
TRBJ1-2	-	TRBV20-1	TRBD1	CSARTGEGYTF	TGCAGTGCTAGAACAGGGGAGGGCTACACCTTC
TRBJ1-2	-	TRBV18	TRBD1	CASSPPIGGHGYTF	TGTGCCAGCTCACCACCGATAGGGGGCCATGGCTACACCTTC
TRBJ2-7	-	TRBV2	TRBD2	CASSLLAETYEQYF	TGTGCCAGCAGTCTACTAGCGGAGACCTACGAGCAGTACTTC
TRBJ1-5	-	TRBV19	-	CASSIPAGDRQPQHF	TGTGCCAGTAGTATACCCGCAGGGGATAGGCAGCCCCAGCATTTT
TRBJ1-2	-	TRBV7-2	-	CASSFREPRRGYTF	TGTGCCAGCAGCTTCCGAGAGCCCCGACGAGGCTACACCTTC
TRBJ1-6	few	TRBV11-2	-	CASSFETAGSLHF	TGTGCCAGCAGCTTTGAGACCGCCGGCTCCCTCCACTTT
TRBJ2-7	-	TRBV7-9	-	CALSRGENYEQYF	TGTGCCCTGTCTAGGGGTGAGAATTACGAGCAGTACTTC
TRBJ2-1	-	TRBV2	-	CASSVPPHWASYNEQFF	TGTGCCAGCAGTGTCCCCCCTCATTGGGCATCTTACAATGAGCAGTTCTTC
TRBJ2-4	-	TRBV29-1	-	CSVVEGGGNIQYF	TGCAGCGTTGTCGAGGGAGGGGGAAACATTCAGTACTTC
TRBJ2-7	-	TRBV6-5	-	CASSYQRQGAERYF	TGTGCCAGCAGTTACCAGAGACAAGGGGCCGAGCGGTACTTC
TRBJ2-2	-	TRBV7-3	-	CASRDSGNTGELFF	TGTGCCAGCCGGGATAGCGGAAACACCGGGGAGCTGTTTTTT
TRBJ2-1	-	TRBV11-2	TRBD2	CASSLDRGDSSHEQFF	TGTGCCAGCAGCTTAGATCGGGGGGACTCCTCACATGAGCAGTTCTTC
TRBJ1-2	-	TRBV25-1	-	CASSESGIRYTF	TGTGCCAGCAGTGAATCAGGGATACGCTACACCTTC
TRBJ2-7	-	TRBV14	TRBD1	CASSQGQGWYEQYF	TGTGCCAGCAGCCAAGGACAGGGGTGGTACGAGCAGTACTTC
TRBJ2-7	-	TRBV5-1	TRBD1	CASSLTGAAGSYEQYF	TGCGCCAGCAGCTTGACAGGGGCTGCCGGATCCTACGAGCAGTACTTC
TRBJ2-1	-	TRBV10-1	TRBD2	CATSIGGSADEQFF	TGCGCCACCAGCATCGGCGGGAGCGCCGATGAGCAGTTCTTC
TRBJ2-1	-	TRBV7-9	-	CASSRGVGRGEFF	TGTGCCAGCAGCCGGGGAGTCGGGAGAGGTGAGTTCTTC
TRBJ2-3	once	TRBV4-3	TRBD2	CASSQGTSPTDTQYF	TGCGCCAGCAGCCAAGGGACTAGCCCCACAGATACGCAGTATTTT
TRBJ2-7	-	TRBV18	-	CASSPPGLGSYEQYF	TGTGCCAGCTCACCACCGGGACTGGGGTCCTACGAGCAGTACTTC
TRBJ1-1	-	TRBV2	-	CASTTPTEAEAFF	TGTGCCAGCACCACCCCAACGGAGGCTGAAGCTTTCTTT
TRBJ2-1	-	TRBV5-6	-	CASSSIRSGGPYNEQFF	TGTGCCAGCAGCAGTATTAGGTCCGGGGGCCCCTACAATGAGCAGTTCTTC
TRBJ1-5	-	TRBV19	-	CASSYQGWGPQHF	TGTGCCAGTAGTTACCAGGGCTGGGGGCCCCAGCATTTT
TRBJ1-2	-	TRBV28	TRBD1	CASRGTGMNGYTF	TGTGCCAGCAGAGGGACAGGGATGAATGGCTACACCTTC
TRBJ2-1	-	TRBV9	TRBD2	CASSAPGGFYNEQFF	TGTGCCAGCAGCGCACCGGGGGGATTTTACAATGAGCAGTTCTTC
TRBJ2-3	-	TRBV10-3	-	CAIREQPKGIASTDTQYF	TGTGCCATCAGGGAACAACCAAAGGGGATCGCTAGCACAGATACGCAGTATTTT
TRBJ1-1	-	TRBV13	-	CASSLWVNTEAFF	TGTGCCAGCAGCTTATGGGTGAACACTGAAGCTTTCTTT
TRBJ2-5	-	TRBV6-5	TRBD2	CASSKGLAGMTQYF	TGTGCCAGCAGTAAGGGACTAGCGGGGATGACCCAGTACTTC
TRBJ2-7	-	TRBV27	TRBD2	CASSLYPGRGSPYEQYF	TGTGCCAGCAGTTTATACCCCGGGAGGGGGAGTCCCTACGAGCAGTACTTC
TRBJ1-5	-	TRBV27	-	CASSNAGAMGQPQHF	TGTGCCAGCAGTAATGCAGGGGCCATGGGGCAGCCCCAGCATTTT
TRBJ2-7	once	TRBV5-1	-	CASSLGAGRTYEQYF	TGCGCCAGCAGCTTGGGGGCGGGGCGGACCTACGAGCAGTACTTC